This T cell receptor beta chain was found in a study of blood T cell repertoires in COVID-19. The trim removed 0 bases at V and 7 bases at J, leaving 0 bases unmatched. CDR3 length equals 13 residues. Germline CDR1 is SGHKS and CDR2 is YYEKEE (reference sequence). In this sample, this clone turned up a few times. Some clones are missing from TCRdb's copy, which holds only in-frame ones; the method was immunoSEQ multiplex PCR. The table lists around 270,000 clones, approximately 83% of them singletons, with 3.5% to 5.5% in the top ten. Specimen: PBMCs or T cells enriched from blood (not recorded which). The chain employs TRBV5-5 and TRBJ1-1; 10 bases are shared with TRBD1. The origin of this receptor is a woman in her twenties or thirties who had recovered from COVID-19. The CDR3 DNA sequence: TGTGCCAGCAGCTTGGGGACAGGGGGTGAAGCTTTCTTT. Translation: CASSLGTGGEAFF.